The source of this TCR beta chain is a study of molecular identifiers for immune sequencing clone quantification. This CDR3 contains 12 residues. V lost 4 bases and J lost 5, with 7 bases in between. Per germline, CDR1 KGHDR and CDR2 SFDVKD. As concerns this clonotype: The conserved phenylalanine or tryptophan normally closing the CDR3 is absent here, so this likely arose from a read error.

MiXCR was run by TCRdb on the PCR reads, yielding one entry per CDR3 protein. Of hundreds of thousands of distinct CDR3 sequences listed, about 25% are singletons. This TCR was recovered from a human donor in good health. Some libraries in this study had Jurkat cell RNA spiked in. Sample: naive CD8+ T cells from blood, with Jurkat cell RNA spiked in. The subset here: FACS-sorted CD8+CD4-CCR7+CD45RA+ naive T cells. The chain combines TRBV24-1 with TRBJ2-5, with no clear D. CDR3 in amino acids: CATSDLLETQYL. As DNA, the CDR3 is TGTGCCACCAGTGACCTCTTGGAGACCCAGTACTTA.